This T cell receptor beta chain emerged from a study of vaccination and CD4 T cells after COVID-19. The overall study: Convalescent patients gave post-COVID blood a median about 100 days post-diagnosis, range 35 to 161. For control cultures, the treatment was a CEFX pool, an HIV-1 Nef pool, or no peptide.

Broader study findings: Median counts of SARS-CoV-2-reactive clonotypes increased from approximately 21 to 40; this difference was not significant.

Sequencing of cultured CD4+ T cell DNA used the Oncomine TCR Beta short-read assay. From CD4+ T cells that had been cultured, genomic DNA was extracted. TCRdb processed the PCR reads anew with MiXCR; each CDR3 protein has one entry. The repertoire holds 15,000 to 20,000 distinct CDR3 sequences, with roughly three fifths as singletons. Regarding treatment: roughly 10-day PBMC culture with coronavirus spike peptide pools or control peptides (ViraFEST assay). In the case of this clonotype: Its cognate antigen is unknown.

The CDR3 is made up of 15 amino acids. Germline CDR1 reads MNHNS; CDR2 reads SASEGT. Trimming removed 7 bases at V and 1 base at J, with 14 bases between. The chain combines TRBV6-1 with TRBJ1-5, with a weak D call TRBD1 (6 bases). Sequenced here: CD4+ T cells from blood, cultured in vitro, sampled after SARS-CoV-2 vaccination. The sequence was obtained from a human donor who had recovered from COVID-19. The CDR3 DNA sequence: TGTGCCAGCAAAAGCCGGGGGGCGAGCAATCAGCCCCAGCATTTT. This encodes CASKSRGASNQPQHF.